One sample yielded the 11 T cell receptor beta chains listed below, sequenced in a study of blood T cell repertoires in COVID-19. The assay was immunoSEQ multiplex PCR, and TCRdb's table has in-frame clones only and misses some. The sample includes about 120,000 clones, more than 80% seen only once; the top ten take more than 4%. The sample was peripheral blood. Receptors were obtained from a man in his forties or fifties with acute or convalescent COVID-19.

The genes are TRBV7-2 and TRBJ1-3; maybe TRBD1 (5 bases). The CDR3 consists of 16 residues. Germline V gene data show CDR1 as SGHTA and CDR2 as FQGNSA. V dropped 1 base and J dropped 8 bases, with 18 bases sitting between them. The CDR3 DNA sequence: TGTGCCAGCAGCTTAGTAACTGCGGGACTCGATGACACCATATATTTT. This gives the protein CASSLVTAGLDDTIYF.

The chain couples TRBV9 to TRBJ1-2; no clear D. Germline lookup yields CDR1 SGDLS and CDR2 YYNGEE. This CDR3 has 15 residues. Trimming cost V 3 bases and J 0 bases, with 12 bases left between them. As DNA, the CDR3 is TGTGCCAGCAGCGCAGGCCTGGCCCCTAACTATGGCTACACCTTC. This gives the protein CASSAGLAPNYGYTF.

CDR3 loop: CASSWVGGLVVDNEQFF. The CDR3 nucleotides are TGTGCCAGCAGCTGGGTCGGGGGACTAGTGGTCGACAATGAGCAGTTCTTC. The J gene is TRBJ2-1, the V gene TRBV7-9; 8 positions agree with TRBD2. Losses at the gene ends were 4 bases for V and 5 bases for J; bases not matched to a gene: 13. CDR3 size: 17 residues. In germline, CDR1 is SEHNR, CDR2 FQNEAQ (reference sequence).

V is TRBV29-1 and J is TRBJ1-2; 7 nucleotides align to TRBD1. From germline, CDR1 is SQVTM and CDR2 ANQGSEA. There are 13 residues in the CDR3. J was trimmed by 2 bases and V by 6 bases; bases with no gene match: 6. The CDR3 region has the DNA TGCAGCGTACGACAGGGAGGAAACTATGGCTACACCTTC. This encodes CSVRQGGNYGYTF.

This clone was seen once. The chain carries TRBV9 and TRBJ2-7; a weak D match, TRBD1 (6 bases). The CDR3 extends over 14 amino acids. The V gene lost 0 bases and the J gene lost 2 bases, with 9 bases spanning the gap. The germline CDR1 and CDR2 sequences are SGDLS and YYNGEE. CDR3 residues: CASSVEGVPYEQYF. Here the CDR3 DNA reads TGTGCCAGCAGCGTAGAGGGGGTTCCCTACGAGCAGTACTTC. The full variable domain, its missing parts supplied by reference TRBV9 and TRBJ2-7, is DSGVTQTPKHLITATGQRVTLRCSPRSGDLSVYWYQQSLDQGLQFLIQYYNGEERAKGNILERFSAQQFPDLHSELNLSSLELGDSALYFCASSVEGVPYEQYFGPGTRLTVT.

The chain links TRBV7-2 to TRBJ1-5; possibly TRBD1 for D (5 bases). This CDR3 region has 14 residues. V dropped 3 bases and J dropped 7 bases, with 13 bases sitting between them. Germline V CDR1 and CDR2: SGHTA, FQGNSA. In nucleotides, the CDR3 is TGTGCCAGCAGCTTCCAGGGACTTGGACAGCCCCAGCATTTT. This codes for CASSFQGLGQPQHF.

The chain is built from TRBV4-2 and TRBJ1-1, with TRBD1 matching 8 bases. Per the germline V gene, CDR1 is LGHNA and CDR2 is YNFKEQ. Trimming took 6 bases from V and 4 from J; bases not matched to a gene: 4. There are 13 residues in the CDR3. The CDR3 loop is CASSLTGGTEAFF. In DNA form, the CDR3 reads TGTGCCAGCAGTCTCACAGGGGGCACTGAAGCTTTCTTT.

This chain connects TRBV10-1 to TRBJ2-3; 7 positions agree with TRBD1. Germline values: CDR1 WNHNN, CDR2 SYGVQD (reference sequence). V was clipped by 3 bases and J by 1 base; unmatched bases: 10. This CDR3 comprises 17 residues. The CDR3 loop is CASSETRGSGGTDTQYF. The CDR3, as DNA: TGCGCCAGCAGTGAAACCAGGGGGTCGGGCGGCACAGATACGCAGTATTTT.

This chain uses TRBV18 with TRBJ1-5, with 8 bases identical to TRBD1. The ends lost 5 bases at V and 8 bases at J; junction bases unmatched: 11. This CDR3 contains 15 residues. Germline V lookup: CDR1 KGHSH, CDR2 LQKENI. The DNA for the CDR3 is TGTGCCAGCTCAATAGGAACAGGGGGTGGAGAGCCCCAGCATTTT. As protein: CASSIGTGGGEPQHF.

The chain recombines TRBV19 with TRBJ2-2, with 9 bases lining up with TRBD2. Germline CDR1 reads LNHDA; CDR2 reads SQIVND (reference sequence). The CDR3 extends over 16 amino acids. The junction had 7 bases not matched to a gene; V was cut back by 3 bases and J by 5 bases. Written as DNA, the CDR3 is TGTGCCAGTAGTATTTTAGGGACTAGCCAGACCGGGGAGCTGTTTTTT. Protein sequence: CASSILGTSQTGELFF.

The CDR3 nucleotides read TGTGCCAGCAGCTCTACCGCGAGGGAGACCCAGTACTTC. This codes for CASSSTARETQYF. This chain uses TRBV7-6 with TRBJ2-5; D not certain. V was shortened by 4 bases and J by 5 bases, with 11 bases between the two germline ends. The germline gives CDR1 SGHVS, CDR2 FNYEAQ. The CDR3 is 13 amino acids.